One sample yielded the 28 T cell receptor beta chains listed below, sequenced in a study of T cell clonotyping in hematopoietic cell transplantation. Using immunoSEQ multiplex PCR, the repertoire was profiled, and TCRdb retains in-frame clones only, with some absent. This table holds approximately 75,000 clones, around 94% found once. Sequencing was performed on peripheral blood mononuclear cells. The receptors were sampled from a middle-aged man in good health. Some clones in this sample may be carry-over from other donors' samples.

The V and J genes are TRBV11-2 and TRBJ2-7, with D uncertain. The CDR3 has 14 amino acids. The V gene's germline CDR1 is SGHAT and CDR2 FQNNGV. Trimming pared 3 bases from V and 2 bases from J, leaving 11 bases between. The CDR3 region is CASSFTGRPYEQYF. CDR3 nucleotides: TGTGCCAGCAGCTTTACCGGACGACCCTACGAGCAGTACTTC.

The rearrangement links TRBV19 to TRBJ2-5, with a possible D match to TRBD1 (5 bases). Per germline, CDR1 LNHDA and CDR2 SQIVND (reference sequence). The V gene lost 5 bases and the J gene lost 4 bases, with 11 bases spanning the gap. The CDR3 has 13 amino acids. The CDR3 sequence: CASSVQGPETQYF. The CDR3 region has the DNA TGTGCCAGTAGTGTCCAGGGCCCAGAGACCCAGTACTTC.

CDR3 DNA sequence: TGCGCCAGCAGCCAAGAAGGGGGGGGATATAGCAATCAGCCCCAGCATTTT. It encodes CASSQEGGGYSNQPQHF. The chain uses TRBV4-1 and TRBJ1-5; TRBD1 is a possible D gene (6 bases). V lost 0 bases, J lost 0 bases, and 12 bases lay in between. The CDR3 is 17 residues long. The germline CDR1 and CDR2 sequences are MGHRA and YSYEKL.

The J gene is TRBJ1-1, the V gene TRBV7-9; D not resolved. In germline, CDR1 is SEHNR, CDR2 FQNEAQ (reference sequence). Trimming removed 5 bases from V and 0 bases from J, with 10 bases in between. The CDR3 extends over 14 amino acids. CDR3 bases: TGTGCCAGCAGCCCCTTTACCGTGAACACTGAAGCTTTCTTT. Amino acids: CASSPFTVNTEAFF.

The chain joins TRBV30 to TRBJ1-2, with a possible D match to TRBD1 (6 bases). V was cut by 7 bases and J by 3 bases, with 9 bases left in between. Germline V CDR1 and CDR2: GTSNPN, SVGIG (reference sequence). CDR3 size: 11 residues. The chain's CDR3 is CAYRTDYGYTF. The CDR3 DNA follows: TGTGCCTATCGGACAGACTATGGCTACACCTTC.

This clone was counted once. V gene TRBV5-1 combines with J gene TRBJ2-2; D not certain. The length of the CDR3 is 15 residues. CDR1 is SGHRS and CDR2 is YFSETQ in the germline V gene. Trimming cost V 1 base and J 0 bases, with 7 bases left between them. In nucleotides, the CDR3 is TGCGCCAGCAGCTTGTTTCATACGAACACCGGGGAGCTGTTTTTT. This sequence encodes CASSLFHTNTGELFF.

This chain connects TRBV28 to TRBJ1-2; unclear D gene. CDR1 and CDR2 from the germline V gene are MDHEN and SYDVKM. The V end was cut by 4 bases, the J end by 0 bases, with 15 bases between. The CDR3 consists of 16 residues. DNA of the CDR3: TGTGCCAGCAGTTGGTTGAAGTCAGAACCTAACTATGGCTACACCTTC. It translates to CASSWLKSEPNYGYTF.

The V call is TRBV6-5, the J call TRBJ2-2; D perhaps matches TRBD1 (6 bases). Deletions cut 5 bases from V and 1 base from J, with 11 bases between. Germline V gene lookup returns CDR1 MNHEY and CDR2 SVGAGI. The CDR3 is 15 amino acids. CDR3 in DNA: TGTGCCAGCAGTAGGACGGGACAGAACACCGGGGAGCTGTTTTTT. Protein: CASSRTGQNTGELFF.

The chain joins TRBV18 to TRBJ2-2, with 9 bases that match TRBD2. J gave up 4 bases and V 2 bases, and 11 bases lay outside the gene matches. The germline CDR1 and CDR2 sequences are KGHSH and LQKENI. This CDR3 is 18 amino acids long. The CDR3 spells CASSPALWLAGFTGELFF. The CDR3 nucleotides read TGTGCCAGCTCACCAGCCTTGTGGCTAGCGGGGTTCACCGGGGAGCTGTTTTTT. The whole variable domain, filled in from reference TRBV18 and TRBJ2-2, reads NAGVMQNPRHLVRRRGQEARLRCSPMKGHSHVYWYRQLPEEGLKFMVYLQKENIIDESGMPKERFSAEFPKEGPSILRIQQVVRGDSAAYFCASSPALWLAGFTGELFFGEGSRLTVL.

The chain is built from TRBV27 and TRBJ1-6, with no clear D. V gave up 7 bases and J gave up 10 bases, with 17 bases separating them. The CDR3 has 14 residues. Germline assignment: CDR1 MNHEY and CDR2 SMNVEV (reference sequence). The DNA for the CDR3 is TGTGCCAGCACCAAAATAATGGGTTCGTCACCCCTCCACTTT. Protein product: CASTKIMGSSPLHF.

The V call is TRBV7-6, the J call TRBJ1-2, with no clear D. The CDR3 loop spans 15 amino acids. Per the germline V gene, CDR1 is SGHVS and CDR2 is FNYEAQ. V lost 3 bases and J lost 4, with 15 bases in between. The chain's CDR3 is CASSLEDGGFYGYTF. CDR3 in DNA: TGTGCCAGCAGCTTGGAGGACGGCGGATTCTATGGCTACACCTTC.

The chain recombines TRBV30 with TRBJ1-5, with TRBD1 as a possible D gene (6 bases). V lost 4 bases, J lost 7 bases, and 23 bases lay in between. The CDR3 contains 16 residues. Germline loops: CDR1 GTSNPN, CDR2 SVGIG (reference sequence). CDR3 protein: CAWNLGTGARGQPQHF. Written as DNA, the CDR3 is TGTGCCTGGAACCTGGGGACGGGGGCGCGTGGGCAGCCCCAGCATTTT.

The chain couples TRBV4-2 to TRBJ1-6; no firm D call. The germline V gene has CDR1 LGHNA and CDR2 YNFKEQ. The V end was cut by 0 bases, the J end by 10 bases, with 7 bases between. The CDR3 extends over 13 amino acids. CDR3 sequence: CASSQDSGSPLHF. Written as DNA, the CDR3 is TGTGCCAGCAGCCAAGATAGTGGGTCACCCCTCCACTTT.

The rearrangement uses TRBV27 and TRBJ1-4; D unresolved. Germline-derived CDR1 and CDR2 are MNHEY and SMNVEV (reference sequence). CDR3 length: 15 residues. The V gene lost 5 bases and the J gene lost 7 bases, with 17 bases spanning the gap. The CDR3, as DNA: TGTGCCAGCAGTCCAAACCTCCACCGTGGTGAAAAACTGTTTTTT. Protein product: CASSPNLHRGEKLFF.

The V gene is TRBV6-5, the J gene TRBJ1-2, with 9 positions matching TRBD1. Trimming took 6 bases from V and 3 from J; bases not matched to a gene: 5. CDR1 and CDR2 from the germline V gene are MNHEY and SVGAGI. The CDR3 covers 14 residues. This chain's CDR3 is CASRGQGQDYGYTF. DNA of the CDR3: TGTGCCAGCAGAGGACAGGGGCAGGACTATGGCTACACCTTC.

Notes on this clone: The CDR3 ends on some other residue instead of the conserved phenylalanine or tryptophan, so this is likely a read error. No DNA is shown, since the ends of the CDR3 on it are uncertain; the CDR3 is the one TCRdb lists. CDR3 protein: CASSQPGTDRLKL. V usage is TRBV11-2 and J usage is TRBJ1-1; the DNA was not used to check the table's D call, TRBD1. A total of 13 residues make up the CDR3, ends included. CDR1 is SGHAT, CDR2 FQNNGV, per germline.

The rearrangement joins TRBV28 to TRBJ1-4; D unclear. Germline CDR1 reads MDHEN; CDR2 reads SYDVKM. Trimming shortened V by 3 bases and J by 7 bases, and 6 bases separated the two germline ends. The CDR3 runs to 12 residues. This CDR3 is CASSLRPEKLFF. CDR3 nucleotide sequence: TGTGCCAGCAGTTTGCGGCCTGAAAAACTGTTTTTT.

The CDR3 bases are TGTGCCAGCAGTTATCCTAGCGGGGGTTCGTACAATGAGCAGTTCTTC. Protein product: CASSYPSGGSYNEQFF. V gene TRBV6-6 combines with J gene TRBJ2-1; 10 bases align to TRBD2. CDR3 size: 16 residues. The junction had 6 bases not matched to a gene; V was cut back by 3 bases and J by 4 bases. Germline CDR1 MNHNY, CDR2 SVGAGI (reference sequence).

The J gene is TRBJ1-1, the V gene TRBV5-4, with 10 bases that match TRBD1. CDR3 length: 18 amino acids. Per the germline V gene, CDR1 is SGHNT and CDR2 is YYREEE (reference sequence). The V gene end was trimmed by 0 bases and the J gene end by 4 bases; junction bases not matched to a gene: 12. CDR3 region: CASSLGDWTGGMITEAFF. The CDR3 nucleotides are TGTGCCAGCAGCTTGGGGGATTGGACAGGGGGAATGATCACTGAAGCTTTCTTT.

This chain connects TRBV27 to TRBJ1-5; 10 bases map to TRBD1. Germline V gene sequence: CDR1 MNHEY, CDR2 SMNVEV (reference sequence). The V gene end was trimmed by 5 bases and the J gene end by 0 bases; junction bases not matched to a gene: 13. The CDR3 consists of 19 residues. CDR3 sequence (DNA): TGTGCCAGCAGTCAGAGTCCGGGACAGGGGCTCTATAGCAATCAGCCCCAGCATTTT. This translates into CASSQSPGQGLYSNQPQHF.

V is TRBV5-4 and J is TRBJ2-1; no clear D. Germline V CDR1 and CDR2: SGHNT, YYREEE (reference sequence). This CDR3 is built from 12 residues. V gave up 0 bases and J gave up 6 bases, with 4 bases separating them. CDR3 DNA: TGTGCCAGCAGCTTGGATTCCAATGAGCAGTTCTTC. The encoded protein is CASSLDSNEQFF.

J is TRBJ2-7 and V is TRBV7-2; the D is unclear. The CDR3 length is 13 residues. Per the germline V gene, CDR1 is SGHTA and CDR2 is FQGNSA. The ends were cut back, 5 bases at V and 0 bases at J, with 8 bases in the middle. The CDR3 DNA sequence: TGTGCCAGCAGCCCCGTTCCCTCCTACGAGCAGTACTTC. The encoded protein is CASSPVPSYEQYF. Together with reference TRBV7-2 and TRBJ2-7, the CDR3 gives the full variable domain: GAGVSQSPSNKVTEKGKDVELRCDPISGHTALYWYRQSLGQGLEFLIYFQGNSAPDKSGLPSDRFSAERTGGSVSTLTIQRTQQEDSAVYLCASSPVPSYEQYFGPGTRLTVT.

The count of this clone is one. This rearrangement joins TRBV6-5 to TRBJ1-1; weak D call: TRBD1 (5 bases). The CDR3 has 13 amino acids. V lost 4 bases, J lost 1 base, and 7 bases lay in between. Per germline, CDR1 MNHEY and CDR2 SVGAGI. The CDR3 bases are TGTGCCAGCAGTTTTGGGGCGAACACTGAAGCTTTCTTT. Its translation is CASSFGANTEAFF.

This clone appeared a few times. This CDR3 reads CASRAGLVGEAFF. The CDR3 DNA reads TGTGCCAGTAGAGCAGGGCTGGTCGGTGAAGCTTTCTTT. The V and J genes are TRBV19 and TRBJ1-1, with a possible D match to TRBD1 (5 bases). The V and J ends lost 6 bases and 7 bases respectively, with 15 bases between them. The germline gives CDR1 LNHDA, CDR2 SQIVND (reference sequence). This CDR3 comprises 13 residues.

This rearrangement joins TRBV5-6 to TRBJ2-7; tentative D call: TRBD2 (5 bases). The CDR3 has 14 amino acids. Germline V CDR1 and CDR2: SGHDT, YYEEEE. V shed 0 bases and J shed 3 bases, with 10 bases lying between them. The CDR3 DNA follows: TGTGCCAGCAGCTTGGGGGGAGATTTCTACGAGCAGTACTTC. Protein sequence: CASSLGGDFYEQYF.

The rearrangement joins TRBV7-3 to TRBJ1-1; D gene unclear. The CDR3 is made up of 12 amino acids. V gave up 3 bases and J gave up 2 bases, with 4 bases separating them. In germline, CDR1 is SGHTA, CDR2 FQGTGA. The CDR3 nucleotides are TGTGCCAGCAGCTTTGGAAACACTGAAGCTTTCTTT. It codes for CASSFGNTEAFF.

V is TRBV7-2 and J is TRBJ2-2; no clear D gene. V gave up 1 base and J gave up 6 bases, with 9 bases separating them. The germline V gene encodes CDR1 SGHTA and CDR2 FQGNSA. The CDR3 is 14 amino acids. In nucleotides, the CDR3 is TGTGCCAGCAGCTTAGTATCACCCCCCGGGGAGCTGTTTTTT. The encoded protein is CASSLVSPPGELFF.

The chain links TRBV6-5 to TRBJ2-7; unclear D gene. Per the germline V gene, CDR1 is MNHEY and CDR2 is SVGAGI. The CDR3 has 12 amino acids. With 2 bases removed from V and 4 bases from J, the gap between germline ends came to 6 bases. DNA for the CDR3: TGTGCCAGCAGTTACGACCTATACGAGCAGTACTTC. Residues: CASSYDLYEQYF.